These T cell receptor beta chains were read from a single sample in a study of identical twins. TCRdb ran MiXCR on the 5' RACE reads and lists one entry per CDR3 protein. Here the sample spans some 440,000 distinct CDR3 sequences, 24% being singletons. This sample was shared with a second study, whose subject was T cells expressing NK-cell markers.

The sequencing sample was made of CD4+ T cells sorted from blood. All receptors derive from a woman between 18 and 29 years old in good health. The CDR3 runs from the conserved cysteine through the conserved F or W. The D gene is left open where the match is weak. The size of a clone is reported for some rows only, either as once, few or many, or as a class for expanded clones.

CATSSPGGLSVGKLFF TGTGCCACCAGCAGTCCCGGAGGGCTTTCGGTCGGAAAACTGTTTTTT NA NA TRBJ1-4 TRBV15
CASSQDGGANTGELFF TGTGCCAGCAGCCAAGATGGGGGGGCGAACACCGGGGAGCTGTTTTTT once TRBD2 TRBJ2-2 TRBV3-1
CASSRIGDGSYEQYF TGCGCCAGCAGCCGGATCGGGGACGGCTCCTACGAGCAGTACTTC few NA TRBJ2-7 TRBV5-1
CSASGDTQYF TGCAGTGCTAGCGGGGATACGCAGTATTTT NA NA TRBJ2-3 TRBV20-1
CASSLVTVWETQYF TGTGCCAGCAGCTTAGTGACAGTGTGGGAGACCCAGTACTTC few NA TRBJ2-5 TRBV7-2
CASSQRLGGGTSGYEQYF TGCGCCAGCAGCCAACGCCTCGGGGGCGGGACTAGCGGCTACGAGCAGTACTTC NA TRBD2 TRBJ2-7 TRBV4-3
CASSPPNQPQHF TGTGCCAGCAGCCCCCCCAATCAGCCCCAGCATTTT many NA TRBJ1-5 TRBV7-9
CASSPWRSSYNEQFF TGTGCCAGCAGCCCTTGGCGGAGCTCCTACAATGAGCAGTTCTTC NA NA TRBJ2-1 TRBV25-1
CASSLGGAILDTQYF TGTGCCAGCAGTTTAGGGGGGGCGATCTTAGATACGCAGTATTTT few NA TRBJ2-3 TRBV28
CASKTGTRAYNEQFF TGTGCCAGCAAAACCGGGACCCGAGCCTACAATGAGCAGTTCTTC few NA TRBJ2-1 TRBV6-2/TRBV6-3
CASSEWGLGVTQYF TGTGCCAGCAGTGAGTGGGGTCTTGGTGTTACGCAGTATTTT NA NA TRBJ2-3 TRBV6-4
CASSVGGSGNTEAFF TGTGCCAGCAGCGTAGGGGGTAGCGGGAACACTGAAGCTTTCTTT few NA TRBJ1-1 TRBV9
CASSLGTGHINYGYTF TGTGCCAGCAGTCTAGGGACAGGGCATATCAACTATGGCTACACCTTC many TRBD1 TRBJ1-2 TRBV6-1
CASSVRLAGGLDEQYF TGTGCCAGCAGCGTACGACTAGCGGGGGGACTTGACGAGCAGTACTTC NA TRBD2 TRBJ2-7 TRBV9
CASTGTGPNQPQHF TGTGCCAGTACCGGGACGGGTCCTAATCAGCCCCAGCATTTT few NA TRBJ1-5 TRBV19
CASSLAGGGRQETQYF TGTGCCAGCAGTTTAGCTGGCGGGGGGAGGCAAGAGACCCAGTACTTC few TRBD2 TRBJ2-5 TRBV12-3/TRBV12-4
CASSTSGRAIDNEQFF TGTGCCAGCTCAACTAGCGGGAGGGCCATTGACAATGAGCAGTTCTTC NA TRBD2 TRBJ2-1 TRBV18
CSAWDGSAAEQYF TGCAGCGCCTGGGACGGATCGGCGGCGGAGCAGTACTTC NA NA TRBJ2-7 TRBV29-1
CASKGLAGGPGETQYF TGTGCCAGCAAAGGGCTAGCGGGGGGGCCGGGAGAGACCCAGTACTTC few TRBD2 TRBJ2-5 TRBV2
CSARGRRGLQFF TGCAGTGCTAGAGGGAGACGGGGACTTCAGTTCTTC few NA TRBJ2-1 TRBV20-1
CASRKSGLAGTTYEQYF TGTGCCAGCAGAAAAAGTGGTCTAGCGGGAACCACCTACGAGCAGTACTTC few TRBD2 TRBJ2-7 TRBV7-8
CASSFRATNEKLFF TGTGCCAGCAGTTTTCGCGCAACTAATGAAAAACTGTTTTTT NA NA TRBJ1-4 TRBV6-2/TRBV6-3
CASSQDTVPNSPLHF TGTGCCAGCAGCCAAGATACAGTACCTAATTCACCCCTCCACTTT NA NA TRBJ1-6 TRBV14
CASSQDRMGSSYEQYF TGTGCCAGCAGCCAAGATCGGATGGGAAGCTCCTACGAGCAGTACTTC few NA TRBJ2-7 TRBV3-1
CASSSWGYTGELFF TGCGCCAGCAGTTCGTGGGGGTACACCGGGGAGCTGTTTTTT NA NA TRBJ2-2 TRBV10-2
CASGRSPWEQYF TGCGCCTCGGGACGGTCGCCTTGGGAGCAGTACTTC NA NA TRBJ2-7 TRBV10-1
CASKRAGGSYEQYF TGCGCCAGCAAGCGGGCGGGGGGCTCCTACGAGCAGTACTTC NA TRBD2 TRBJ2-7 TRBV5-1
CASSFRGGADTQYF TGTGCCAGCAGCTTCCGAGGGGGGGCAGATACGCAGTATTTT few NA TRBJ2-3 TRBV7-9
CASSPGTSAFNEQFF TGTGCCAGCAGCCCCGGGACTAGCGCTTTCAATGAGCAGTTCTTC many TRBD2 TRBJ2-1 TRBV7-2
CASSLDGGIEPQHF TGCGCCAGCAGCTTGGATGGGGGTATAGAGCCCCAGCATTTT NA NA TRBJ1-5 TRBV5-1
CASSLNAGVGETQYF TGCGCCAGCAGCTTAAATGCGGGAGTCGGAGAGACCCAGTACTTC NA TRBD2 TRBJ2-5 TRBV5-1
CASSTASGSGDTQYF TGCGCCAGCAGCACCGCTAGCGGGTCGGGAGATACGCAGTATTTT NA TRBD2 TRBJ2-3 TRBV5-1
CSARGLEGAYTGELFF TGCAGTGCTAGAGGGTTGGAGGGGGCGTACACCGGGGAGCTGTTTTTT many NA TRBJ2-2 TRBV20-1
CASTPGRRTDTQYF TGTGCCAGCACCCCGGGACGCCGCACAGATACGCAGTATTTT few NA TRBJ2-3 TRBV7-2
CASSPPGQGVYDEQYF TGTGCCAGCAGTCCCCCTGGACAGGGGGTATATGACGAGCAGTACTTC few TRBD1 TRBJ2-7 TRBV12-3/TRBV12-4
CASSFSPLGVWNTQYF TGTGCCAGCAGCTTTAGTCCCCTCGGGGTGTGGAATACGCAGTATTTT NA NA TRBJ2-3 TRBV11-2
CATSRDRQGQGAMDTQYF TGTGCCACCAGCAGAGATCGTCAAGGACAGGGGGCTATGGATACGCAGTATTTT NA TRBD1 TRBJ2-3 TRBV15
CASSESTAMNTEAFF TGCGCCAGCAGTGAGTCGACAGCTATGAACACTGAAGCTTTCTTT NA NA TRBJ1-1 TRBV10-1
CATAAAGGRNTEAFF TGTGCCACCGCCGCGGCAGGGGGCCGGAACACTGAAGCTTTCTTT NA TRBD1 TRBJ1-1 TRBV15
CASSLSSAKNIQYF TGTGCCAGCAGCTTATCTTCGGCCAAAAACATTCAGTACTTC few NA TRBJ2-4 TRBV11-2
CASSIGLSGSGANVLTF TGTGCCAGCAGCATTGGACTCTCAGGCTCTGGGGCCAACGTCCTGACTTTC NA NA TRBJ2-6 TRBV9
CAGSTGQTPYEQYF TGTGCCGGCTCCACCGGACAGACGCCCTACGAGCAGTACTTC NA NA TRBJ2-7 TRBV6-2/TRBV6-3
CSAHDPGIHEQYF TGCAGTGCCCACGACCCAGGTATCCACGAGCAGTACTTC many NA TRBJ2-7 TRBV20-1
CASSRDKGTPVQETQYF TGTGCCAGCAGCCGCGACAAGGGGACACCCGTCCAAGAGACCCAGTACTTC few NA TRBJ2-5 TRBV12-3/TRBV12-4
CASSLTGGNYGYTF TGTGCCAGCAGCTTGACAGGGGGCAACTATGGCTACACCTTC NA TRBD1 TRBJ1-2 TRBV5-4
CASSSGTFTDTQYF TGTGCCAGCAGCTCGGGGACCTTTACAGATACGCAGTATTTT few NA TRBJ2-3 TRBV11-2